A selection of T cell receptor beta chains follows, all from one sample in a study of blood T cell repertoires in COVID-19. Produced via immunoSEQ multiplex PCR; TCRdb's table is partial and in-frame only. The data show about 120,000 clones, almost 90% seen once. The sample consisted of peripheral blood. The source of these receptors is a woman aged 55-69 years with COVID-19, enrolled during active disease. CDR3s include the opening cysteine and the closing phenylalanine or tryptophan. Fields, in order: clone size, J gene, V gene, D gene, CDR3 DNA, CDR3 protein. A D gene is named only where the DNA matches it firmly. Clone size is given for some rows only: seen once, a few or many times, or a class if the clone is expanded.

clone size: .; J gene: TRBJ2-5; V gene: TRBV10-3; D gene: TRBD2; CDR3 DNA: TGTGCCATCAGTGAGTCTCCCGCTAGCGGGGGCGAGACCCAGTACTTC; CDR3 protein: CAISESPASGGETQYF
clone size: .; J gene: TRBJ2-7; V gene: TRBV25-1; D gene: TRBD1; CDR3 DNA: TGTGCCAGCAGCGGGGGACAGGGGTCCGGGCAGTACTTC; CDR3 protein: CASSGGQGSGQYF
clone size: .; J gene: TRBJ2-2; V gene: TRBV7-2; D gene: TRBD2; CDR3 DNA: TGTGCCAGCAGCTTTCCTAGCGGGGGGGCCAACACCGGGGAGCTGTTTTTT; CDR3 protein: CASSFPSGGANTGELFF
clone size: .; J gene: TRBJ2-5; V gene: TRBV11-3; D gene: TRBD2; CDR3 DNA: TGTGCCAGCAGTTGGCGGGGGGGTCTGGGAGAGACCCAGTACTTC; CDR3 protein: CASSWRGGLGETQYF
clone size: .; J gene: TRBJ2-5; V gene: TRBV18; D gene: .; CDR3 DNA: TGTGCCAGCTCACCACCCCCTAGCCAAGAGACCCAGTACTTC; CDR3 protein: CASSPPPSQETQYF
clone size: .; J gene: TRBJ1-1; V gene: TRBV7-2; D gene: .; CDR3 DNA: TGTGCCAGCAGCTCGCCGCGGCGCGGACAGTCTATGAACACTGAAGCTTTCTTT; CDR3 protein: CASSSPRRGQSMNTEAFF
clone size: .; J gene: TRBJ1-4; V gene: TRBV19; D gene: TRBD1; CDR3 DNA: TGTGCCAGTAGTTCCGGGACAGGGTATGAAAAACTGTTTTTT; CDR3 protein: CASSSGTGYEKLFF
clone size: .; J gene: TRBJ1-2; V gene: TRBV19; D gene: .; CDR3 DNA: TGTGCCAGTACCCAAAGACAGTCCAACTATGGCTACACCTTC; CDR3 protein: CASTQRQSNYGYTF
clone size: .; J gene: TRBJ2-3; V gene: TRBV6-5; D gene: TRBD1; CDR3 DNA: TGTGCCAGCAGTCTGACAGGGGGTACAGATACGCAGTATTTT; CDR3 protein: CASSLTGGTDTQYF
clone size: .; J gene: TRBJ2-7; V gene: TRBV6-5; D gene: .; CDR3 DNA: TGTGCCAGCAGTTACTCAGGGGCCCGAGGCGAATACGAGCAGTACTTC; CDR3 protein: CASSYSGARGEYEQYF
clone size: .; J gene: TRBJ2-7; V gene: TRBV2; D gene: TRBD1; CDR3 DNA: TGTGCCATCGGGACAGGGCTGGGGTACGAGCAGTACTTC; CDR3 protein: CAIGTGLGYEQYF
clone size: few; J gene: TRBJ2-1; V gene: TRBV29-1; D gene: TRBD1; CDR3 DNA: TGCAGCTTGAAGGGACAGGGTATTTACAATGAGCAGTTCTTC; CDR3 protein: CSLKGQGIYNEQFF
clone size: .; J gene: TRBJ1-5; V gene: TRBV2; D gene: TRBD1; CDR3 DNA: TGTGCCAGCAGCGAAGACAGGGGGCGGGAGCCCCAGCATTTT; CDR3 protein: CASSEDRGREPQHF
clone size: .; J gene: TRBJ1-5; V gene: TRBV2; D gene: .; CDR3 DNA: TGTGCCAGCAGTGATGCCGAGACAGGAGCCGATAGCAATCAGCCCCAGCATTTT; CDR3 protein: CASSDAETGADSNQPQHF
clone size: .; J gene: TRBJ1-6; V gene: TRBV7-3; D gene: TRBD1; CDR3 DNA: TGTGCCAGCAGCCTAAATGGACAGGGAAATATGTCACCCCTCCACTTT; CDR3 protein: CASSLNGQGNMSPLHF
clone size: .; J gene: TRBJ2-3; V gene: TRBV25-1; D gene: TRBD1; CDR3 DNA: TGTGCCAGCAGTGCCGGGACAGGGAGCACAGATACGCAGTATTTT; CDR3 protein: CASSAGTGSTDTQYF
clone size: .; J gene: TRBJ2-1; V gene: TRBV27; D gene: TRBD2; CDR3 DNA: TGTGCCAGCAGTCTCCGCGCGGGGGTAAACAATGAGCAGTTCTTC; CDR3 protein: CASSLRAGVNNEQFF
clone size: .; J gene: TRBJ2-5; V gene: TRBV7-9; D gene: .; CDR3 DNA: TGTGCCAGCAGGGCAGGGATAAGGGCGCCAGAGACCCAGTACTTC; CDR3 protein: CASRAGIRAPETQYF
clone size: .; J gene: TRBJ1-4; V gene: TRBV7-9; D gene: TRBD1; CDR3 DNA: TGTGCCAGCAGCTTGGCCGGGACAGGGGGCGCGGGTATTCGTGAAAAACTGTTTTTT; CDR3 protein: CASSLAGTGGAGIREKLFF
clone size: .; J gene: TRBJ1-6; V gene: TRBV5-4; D gene: TRBD1; CDR3 DNA: TGTGCCACCGGAACAGGGGATAATAATTCACCCCTCCACTTT; CDR3 protein: CATGTGDNNSPLHF
clone size: once; J gene: TRBJ2-2; V gene: TRBV19; D gene: TRBD2; CDR3 DNA: TGTGCCAGTACCTCCCTAGGAGGACTAGCGGGGGGCTCCGGGGAGCTGTTTTTT; CDR3 protein: CASTSLGGLAGGSGELFF
clone size: .; J gene: TRBJ2-7; V gene: TRBV7-2; D gene: .; CDR3 DNA: TGTGCCAGCAGCGACACCTACGAGCAGTACTTC; CDR3 protein: CASSDTYEQYF